This T cell receptor beta chain originates from a study of blood T cells in healthy people across ages. Using a J-beta primer mix together with a sample-barcoded 5' primer, a second PCR was run for about 6 to 11 cycles. A template-switch adaptor containing 12 random nucleotides labeled each cDNA molecule. TCRdb re-called the 5' RACE reads through MiXCR, storing one row per CDR3 protein. The top ten hold over 7% of the sample, which has 1.5 million to 2 million distinct CDR3 sequences, 25% to 30% seen once. Study-wide points: Samples with more naive T cells showed higher observed beta diversity. Researchers deemed the diversity estimates from one million T cells underestimates.

Concerning this clonotype itself: What it binds is unknown.

CDR1 is SEHNR, CDR2 FQNEAQ, per germline (reference sequence). The CDR3 sequence is 14 residues long. V was trimmed by 3 bases and J by 5 bases, leaving 10 bases between them. The amount of total RNA extracted per sample was at least 5.5 micrograms. The chain links TRBV7-9 to TRBJ1-4, with D hard to call. Sequenced input: blood. The receptor comes from a woman younger than 45 in good health. The CDR3 spells CASSFSSGNEKLFF. CDR3 bases: TGTGCCAGCAGCTTCTCCAGCGGAAATGAAAAACTGTTTTTT.